These 8 T cell receptor beta chains were all obtained from the same sample, sequenced in a study of blood T cell repertoires in COVID-19. Data came from immunoSEQ multiplex PCR; TCRdb stores just in-frame clones and leaves some out. This table holds 150,000 to 200,000 clones, 80% to 90% found once. Sequenced sample: peripheral blood. Source of these receptors: a human donor in a cohort sampled during active COVID-19.

This clone turned up a few times. This rearrangement joins TRBV7-2 to TRBJ2-1; the match to TRBD2 covers 8 bases. The CDR3 is 15 residues long. Germline V lookup: CDR1 SGHTA, CDR2 FQGNSA. V dropped 7 bases and J dropped 0; count of bases not matched to a gene: 5. The CDR3 nucleotides are TGTGCCAGCACCCATAGCGGGAACTCCTACAATGAGCAGTTCTTC. Its protein is CASTHSGNSYNEQFF.

The CDR3 nucleotides are TGTGCCATCAAAGGAGGGGCTTACGAGCAGTACTTC. Translation gives CAIKGGAYEQYF. The chain couples TRBV10-3 to TRBJ2-7, with D possibly being TRBD2 (6 bases). V was shortened by 7 bases and J by 4 bases, with 11 bases between the two germline ends. This CDR3 has 12 residues. Germline loops: CDR1 ENHRY, CDR2 SYGVKD.

In nucleotides, the CDR3 is TGTGCCAGCAGTCCAAGCGCACTGGTTCGGAGGGAGAACTATGGCTACACCTTC. This codes for CASSPSALVRRENYGYTF. The rearrangement uses TRBV6-6 and TRBJ1-2; D is unclear. The V gene's germline CDR1 is MNHNY and CDR2 SVGAGI (reference sequence). CDR3 size: 18 residues. The V end lost 5 bases, the J end lost 2 bases, and 24 bases lay between the germline ends.

The chain combines TRBV20-1 with TRBJ2-3; 8 nucleotides match TRBD2. The ends lost 3 bases at V and 0 bases at J; junction bases unmatched: 11. Germline V gene data show CDR1 as DFQATT and CDR2 as SNEGSKA (reference sequence). The CDR3 extends over 17 amino acids. CDR3 nucleotides: TGCAGTGCTAGTGGGGTACGTAGCGGGGACAGCACAGATACGCAGTATTTT. Protein product: CSASGVRSGDSTDTQYF.

This clone was picked up a small number of times. The chain is built from TRBV19 and TRBJ2-1; D gene uncertain. From germline, CDR1 is LNHDA and CDR2 SQIVND (reference sequence). V lost 8 bases and J 4 bases, leaving 12 bases between the germline ends. The CDR3 runs to 13 residues. CDR3 in amino acids: CASRGGIYNEQFF. DNA for the CDR3: TGTGCCAGTCGTGGCGGTATTTACAATGAGCAGTTCTTC.

V gene TRBV28 combines with J gene TRBJ1-2; a possible D gene is TRBD1 (5 bases). V dropped 6 bases and J dropped 6 bases, with 20 bases sitting between them. CDR3 length equals 15 residues. Germline V lookup: CDR1 MDHEN, CDR2 SYDVKM. In DNA form, the CDR3 reads TGTGCCAGCAGCAGAATCGGGCAGGGTGGTGATGGCTACACCTTC. Its translation is CASSRIGQGGDGYTF.

This chain joins TRBV30 and TRBJ1-3; D unresolved. The germline V gene has CDR1 GTSNPN and CDR2 SVGIG (reference sequence). Trimming pared 2 bases from V and 0 bases from J, leaving 8 bases between. The length of the CDR3 is 14 residues. The CDR3 DNA follows: TGTGCCTGGAGTCTAGTCAACTCTGGAAACACCATATATTTT. This sequence encodes CAWSLVNSGNTIYF.

This chain joins TRBV29-1 and TRBJ2-7, with 11 nucleotides matching TRBD2. J lost 6 bases, V lost 7 bases, and 14 bases had no gene match. CDR3 length: 15 residues. Germline values: CDR1 SQVTM, CDR2 ANQGSEA. This CDR3 is CSAMVVAGGPSEQYF. In DNA form, the CDR3 reads TGCAGCGCCATGGTCGTAGCGGGAGGGCCCTCCGAGCAGTACTTC.